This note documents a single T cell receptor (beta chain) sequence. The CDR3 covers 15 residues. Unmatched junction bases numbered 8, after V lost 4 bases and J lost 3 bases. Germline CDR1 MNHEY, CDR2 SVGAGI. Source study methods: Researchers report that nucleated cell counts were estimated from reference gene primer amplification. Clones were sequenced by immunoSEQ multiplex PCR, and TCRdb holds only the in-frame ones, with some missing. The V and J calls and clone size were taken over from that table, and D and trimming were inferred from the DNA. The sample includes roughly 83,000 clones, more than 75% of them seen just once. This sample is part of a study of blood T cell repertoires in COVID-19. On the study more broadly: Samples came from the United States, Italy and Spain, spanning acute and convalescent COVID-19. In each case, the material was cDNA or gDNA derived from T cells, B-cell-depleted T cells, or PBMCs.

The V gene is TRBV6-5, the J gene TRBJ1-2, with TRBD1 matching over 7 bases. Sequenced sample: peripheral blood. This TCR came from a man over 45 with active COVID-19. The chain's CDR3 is CASSSRDSLDYGYTF. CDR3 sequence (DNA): TGTGCCAGCAGTTCCCGGGACAGCTTAGACTATGGCTACACCTTC.